The 9 T cell receptor beta chains given below trace back to one sample, sequenced in a study of identical twins. MiXCR, applied by TCRdb to the 5' RACE reads, yields one record per CDR3 protein. The sample has 400,000 to 500,000 distinct CDR3 sequences, around 18% seen once. The specimen sequenced was naive T cells sorted from blood. These receptors all stem from a man aged 50 or older in good health.

The J gene is TRBJ2-7, the V gene TRBV15; TRBD1 agrees at 8 bases. Germline CDR1 LNHNV, CDR2 YYDKDF (reference sequence). V was clipped by 0 bases and J by 4 bases; unmatched bases: 5. CDR3 size: 15 residues. This CDR3 reads CATSRDPGGIYEQYF. In DNA form, the CDR3 reads TGTGCCACCAGCAGAGACCCAGGGGGCATTTACGAGCAGTACTTC.

There are a few counts of this clonotype. The V and J genes are TRBV7-2 and TRBJ2-1; TRBD1 matches at 11 bases. Trimming removed 5 bases from V and 3 bases from J; junction bases left unmatched: 3. The length of the CDR3 is 15 residues. The germline gives CDR1 SGHTA, CDR2 FQGNSA. The CDR3 loop reads CASSLDRGHYNEQFF. CDR3 DNA sequence: TGTGCCAGCAGCCTGGACAGGGGGCACTACAATGAGCAGTTCTTC.

A note on this clonotype: One end of the junction varies from germline; a read error may be responsible. V and J are TRBV2 and TRBJ2-1; D is perhaps TRBD2 (7 bases). This CDR3 is 12 amino acids long. Per germline, CDR1 SNHLY and CDR2 FYNNEI. The CDR3 loop reads CASSVEFGGQVF. Written as DNA, the CDR3 is TGTGCCAGCAGCGTTGAATTCGGGGGGCAGGTCTTC.

This clonotype has at least ten counts. This chain connects TRBV11-2 to TRBJ1-1; tentative D call: TRBD1 (5 bases). Trimming removed 5 bases at V and 4 bases at J, with 17 bases between. This CDR3 contains 15 residues. Germline CDR1 SGHAT, CDR2 FQNNGV. CDR3 sequence: CASSRWGDEGTEAFF. The CDR3 region has the DNA TGTGCCAGCAGCAGGTGGGGGGACGAGGGCACTGAAGCTTTCTTT.

This chain links TRBV7-2 with TRBJ2-1, with TRBD2 identical over 10 bases. Germline-derived CDR1 and CDR2 are SGHTA and FQGNSA. The V and J ends lost 3 bases and 7 bases, in that order; junction bases with no gene match: 9. The CDR3 runs 16 residues. Here the CDR3 reads CASSFFASGSFNEQFF. The CDR3 DNA follows: TGTGCCAGCAGCTTCTTCGCTAGCGGGAGTTTTAATGAGCAGTTCTTC.

The DNA of the CDR3 is TGTGCCAGCAGTTTAGGGGGCTGGTACGGCCCTGGGGCCAACGTCCTGACTTTC. It yields the protein CASSLGGWYGPGANVLTF. This chain uses TRBV27 with TRBJ2-6; tentative D call: TRBD1 (6 bases). The ends were cut back, 2 bases at V and 2 bases at J, with 16 bases in the middle. Germline CDR1 is MNHEY and CDR2 is SMNVEV (reference sequence). The CDR3 loop spans 18 amino acids.

This clonotype was seen a few times. The CDR3 DNA reads as TGTGCCAGCAGCTGGAATCCGGGACAGGGTAATGAAAAACTGTTTTTT. Its translation is CASSWNPGQGNEKLFF. J is TRBJ1-4 and V is TRBV4-2; TRBD1 matches 9 bases. V shed 5 bases and J 4 bases; nucleotides not matched to a gene: 8. Germline CDR1 and CDR2: LGHNA and YNFKEQ. The CDR3 sequence is 16 residues long.

This clonotype has only a few counts. This chain joins TRBV6-2 or TRBV6-3 and TRBJ2-4; 13 nucleotides match TRBD2. This CDR3 comprises 16 residues. CDR1 and CDR2 (germline): MNHEY, SVGEGT. V lost 0 bases and J lost 8; bases outside the gene matches: 4. Written as DNA, the CDR3 is TGTGCCAGCAGTTACTCCCGAGGACTAGCGGGGGACATTCAGTACTTC. As protein: CASSYSRGLAGDIQYF.

This clonotype was observed a few times. The chain has TRBV9 and TRBJ1-4, with 7 positions matching TRBD1. The germline V gene has CDR1 SGDLS and CDR2 YYNGEE. The CDR3 extends over 15 amino acids. V trimming: 3 bases; J trimming: 7 bases; junction bases outside the gene matches: 9. CDR3 nucleotide sequence: TGTGCCAGCAGCGAGCGACAGGGCCTGGGTGAAAAACTGTTTTTT. It encodes CASSERQGLGEKLFF.